The 32 T cell receptor beta chains presented below share a single source sample, sequenced in a study of identical twins. TCRdb re-analysed the 5' RACE reads in MiXCR, keeping a single row per CDR3 protein. Of 450,000 or so distinct CDR3 sequences detected, 14% appear once; the ten largest clones hold about 0.52%. The sample was also linked to a second study, of yellow fever vaccine responses in identical twins.

Input material: CD4+ T cells sorted from blood. Receptor source: a woman under 30 in good health.

The chain recombines TRBV3-1 with TRBJ1-1, with 7 bases aligning to TRBD1. The V gene end was trimmed by 2 bases and the J gene end by 5 bases; junction bases not matched to a gene: 11. The length of the CDR3 is 16 residues. The germline V gene encodes CDR1 LGHDT and CDR2 YNNKEL (reference sequence). CDR3 loop: CASSQSPLTGKTEAFF. CDR3 in DNA: TGTGCCAGCAGCCAATCCCCCCTGACAGGGAAAACTGAAGCTTTCTTT. The variable domain in full, with the rest retrieved from reference TRBV3-1 and TRBJ1-1, is DTAVSQTPKYLVTQMGNDKSIKCEQNLGHDTMYWYKQDSKKFLKIMFSYNNKELIINETVPNRFSPKSPDKAHLNLHINSLELGDSAVYFCASSQSPLTGKTEAFFGQGTRLTVV.

There are a few counts of this clonotype. The chain couples TRBV2 to TRBJ2-5; the D gene is possibly TRBD2 (5 bases). Trimming cost V 7 bases and J 2 bases, with 14 bases left between them. The germline V gene has CDR1 SNHLY and CDR2 FYNNEI. CDR3 length equals 14 residues. The CDR3 loop reads CASTADWNQETQYF. CDR3 nucleotides: TGTGCCAGCACAGCGGACTGGAATCAAGAGACCCAGTACTTC.

V usage is TRBV6-1 and J usage is TRBJ2-5; 15 bases match TRBD2. J lost 4 bases, V lost 5 bases, and 8 bases had no gene match. Germline loops: CDR1 MNHNS, CDR2 SASEGT. The CDR3 runs to 17 residues. CDR3 coding DNA: TGTGCCAGCAGTCGAGGGACTAGCGGGGGGCGGTTAGAGACCCAGTACTTC. Amino acids: CASSRGTSGGRLETQYF.

The chain joins TRBV20-1 to TRBJ1-4; D unclear. Germline V gene sequence: CDR1 DFQATT, CDR2 SNEGSKA (reference sequence). The germline V and J ends were trimmed by 3 bases and 8 bases, with 13 bases remaining between them. The CDR3 is made up of 13 amino acids. CDR3: CSASEPGREKLFF. The CDR3 bases are TGCAGTGCTAGTGAGCCCGGCCGGGAAAAACTGTTTTTT.

The chain carries TRBV28 and TRBJ2-5; 9 bases agree with TRBD2. CDR3 length: 14 residues. V shed 5 bases and J 5 bases; nucleotides not matched to a gene: 6. Germline assignment: CDR1 MDHEN and CDR2 SYDVKM. The CDR3 nucleotides are TGTGCCAGCAGTCGTAGCGGGGGTGGGGAGACCCAGTACTTC. As protein: CASSRSGGGETQYF.

This clonotype came up a few times. The V gene is TRBV2, the J gene TRBJ1-6; D uncertain. The CDR3 spans 13 residues. V lost 6 bases, J lost 4 bases, and 7 bases lay in between. CDR1 and CDR2 (germline): SNHLY, FYNNEI. The CDR3 DNA is TGTGCCAGCAGCGAGCAGTATAATTCACCCCTCCACTTT. Encoded protein: CASSEQYNSPLHF.

V and J are TRBV19 and TRBJ1-1; D possibly corresponds to TRBD1 (6 bases). Germline CDR1 is LNHDA and CDR2 is SQIVND (reference sequence). Deletions cut 3 bases from V and 1 base from J, with 12 bases between. The CDR3 covers 15 residues. The CDR3 nucleotides are TGTGCCAGTAGTATGGGGGCCCCGAAGAACACTGAAGCTTTCTTT. It translates to CASSMGAPKNTEAFF.

This clonotype was seen only a few times. The genes are TRBV5-5 and TRBJ1-1; D gene uncertain. CDR1 is SGHKS and CDR2 is YYEKEE in the germline V gene (reference sequence). The CDR3 consists of 14 residues. V was trimmed by 2 bases and J by 0 bases, leaving 8 bases between them. The CDR3 sequence: CASSFAPMNTEAFF. DNA for the CDR3: TGTGCCAGCAGCTTTGCCCCTATGAACACTGAAGCTTTCTTT. Combining the CDR3 with reference TRBV5-5 and TRBJ1-1 gives the whole variable domain DAGVTQSPTHLIKTRGQQVTLRCSPISGHKSVSWYQQVLGQGPQFIFQYYEKEERGRGNFPDRFSARQFPNYSSELNVNALLLGDSALYLCASSFAPMNTEAFFGQGTRLTVV.

In its sample, this clonotype was seen a few times. The chain employs TRBV20-1 and TRBJ2-3, with 11 bases matching TRBD2. Germline V gene sequence: CDR1 DFQATT, CDR2 SNEGSKA (reference sequence). The V gene end was trimmed by 4 bases and the J gene end by 1 base; junction bases not matched to a gene: 4. The CDR3 has 15 residues. In DNA, the CDR3 is TGCAGTGCTACCCTAGCGGGAGGCCGCACAGATACGCAGTATTTT. Translation: CSATLAGGRTDTQYF.

This chain uses TRBV20-1 with TRBJ2-7; D is undetermined. The CDR3 has 12 residues. V was clipped by 3 bases and J by 2 bases, with 8 bases between them. Germline-derived CDR1 and CDR2 are DFQATT and SNEGSKA (reference sequence). CDR3 nucleotides: TGCAGTGCTAGGCTCCCGCCCTACGAGCAGTACTTC. It encodes CSARLPPYEQYF.

There are a few counts of this clonotype. The genes are TRBV6-2 or TRBV6-3 and TRBJ2-7; TRBD2 aligns across 13 bases. Trimming cost V 8 bases and J 0 bases; bases outside gene matches: 22. The CDR3 length is 21 residues. Germline lookup yields CDR1 MNHEY and CDR2 SVGEGT. In nucleotides, the CDR3 is TGTGCCAGCTCCCAAAGGGCCCGGGCTGGGACTAGCGGGAAACTCTCCTACGAGCAGTACTTC. It specifies CASSQRARAGTSGKLSYEQYF.

This clonotype has more than one count but fewer than ten. The chain uses TRBV11-2 and TRBJ2-7; the D gene could be TRBD1 or TRBD2 (5 bases each). V lost 5 bases and J lost 1, with 9 bases in between. CDR1 and CDR2 from the germline V gene are SGHAT and FQNNGV. This CDR3 region has 13 residues. CDR3 loop: CASSHGTSYEQYF. The CDR3 coding sequence is TGTGCCAGCAGCCATGGGACGTCCTACGAGCAGTACTTC.

This clonotype has ten or more counts. The rearrangement joins TRBV7-9 to TRBJ2-3; D call uncertain. There are 12 residues in the CDR3. The ends were cut back, 4 bases at V and 3 bases at J, with 5 bases in the middle. Germline loops: CDR1 SEHNR, CDR2 FQNEAQ (reference sequence). For the CDR3, the DNA is TGTGCCAGCAGCTCCAATACAGATACGCAGTATTTT. This sequence encodes CASSSNTDTQYF.

This clonotype has only a few counts. This chain links TRBV24-1 with TRBJ2-1; 8 bases match TRBD1. Germline loops: CDR1 KGHDR, CDR2 SFDVKD. This CDR3 is 13 amino acids long. V shed 5 bases and J 10 bases; nucleotides not matched to a gene: 6. The CDR3 DNA is TGTGCCACCAGTGTCTCGGACAGGGCCGAGCAGTTCTTC. Its protein product is CATSVSDRAEQFF.

The chain couples TRBV7-3 to TRBJ2-6; D call uncertain. The V gene's germline CDR1 is SGHTA and CDR2 FQGTGA. The CDR3 runs 14 residues. The V and J ends lost 5 bases and 0 bases respectively, with 5 bases between them. For the CDR3, the DNA is TGTGCCAGCAGCGCTAGCTCTGGGGCCAACGTCCTGACTTTC. It codes for CASSASSGANVLTF.

This clonotype was counted a few times. The chain joins TRBV7-9 to TRBJ1-5, with D uncertain. The V gene lost 5 bases and the J gene lost 9 bases, with 11 bases spanning the gap. The CDR3 spans 12 residues. The V gene's germline CDR1 is SEHNR and CDR2 FQNEAQ (reference sequence). Here the CDR3 DNA reads TGTGCCAGCAGCCTCCCAGGCTTGCCCCAGCATTTT. Translation gives CASSLPGLPQHF.

This clonotype was found a few times. V gene TRBV11-2 combines with J gene TRBJ2-2, with D tentatively TRBD1 (5 bases). CDR1 is SGHAT and CDR2 is FQNNGV in the germline V gene. The CDR3 has 13 residues. The ends were cut back, 5 bases at V and 6 bases at J, with 10 bases in the middle. The DNA of the CDR3 is TGTGCCAGCAGCCGACAGTTCGCCGGGGAGCTGTTTTTT. This codes for CASSRQFAGELFF.

This clonotype occurred many times. The genes are TRBV5-1 and TRBJ2-3; D unresolved. The CDR3 loop spans 14 amino acids. Germline loops: CDR1 SGHRS, CDR2 YFSETQ. The V end was cut by 0 bases, the J end by 4 bases, with 9 bases between. The CDR3 region has the DNA TGCGCCAGCAGCTTGGCGGTTCGCGCAGATACGCAGTATTTT. It codes for CASSLAVRADTQYF.

The chain uses TRBV10-3 and TRBJ2-7, with a possible D match to TRBD2 (5 bases). The CDR3 length is 14 residues. Germline values: CDR1 ENHRY, CDR2 SYGVKD. The V end was cut by 4 bases, the J end by 7 bases, with 17 bases between. The CDR3 bases are TGTGCCATCAGTGCGGCGAGTGCCACGGGGGAGCAGTACTTC. It translates to CAISAASATGEQYF.

J is TRBJ2-2 and V is TRBV24-1; unclear D gene. This CDR3 has 15 amino acids. V was shortened by 2 bases and J by 2 bases, with 8 bases between the two germline ends. CDR1 KGHDR and CDR2 SFDVKD come from the germline V gene. DNA for the CDR3: TGTGCCACCAGTGATTGGAGTAGTAACACCGGGGAGCTGTTTTTT. It codes for CATSDWSSNTGELFF.

V usage is TRBV12-3 or TRBV12-4 and J usage is TRBJ2-7; 8 bases agree with TRBD1. V lost 4 bases to trimming and J lost 0 bases; unmatched junction nucleotides: 5. The CDR3 has 15 residues. The CDR3 here is CASSYRDRSSYEQYF. CDR3 DNA: TGTGCCAGCAGTTACCGGGACAGGAGCTCCTACGAGCAGTACTTC.

This clonotype was picked up a small number of times. The rearrangement uses TRBV6-6 and TRBJ2-5; D uncertain. CDR1 MNHNY and CDR2 SVGAGI come from the germline V gene (reference sequence). The V and J ends lost 5 bases and 4 bases respectively, with 11 bases between them. The CDR3 spans 13 residues. Here the CDR3 DNA reads TGTGCCAGCAGTCGACGGGTGGTAGAGACCCAGTACTTC. Protein sequence: CASSRRVVETQYF.

The V gene is TRBV20-1, the J gene TRBJ2-3, with D maybe TRBD2 (5 bases). V shed 0 bases and J shed 2 bases, with 27 bases lying between them. Germline loops: CDR1 DFQATT, CDR2 SNEGSKA (reference sequence). The CDR3 runs 20 residues. This CDR3 reads CSARDRVGWGAVTNTDTQYF. CDR3 DNA sequence: TGCAGTGCTAGAGATCGGGTGGGTTGGGGAGCGGTTACGAACACAGATACGCAGTATTTT.

This clonotype was seen a few times. For the CDR3, the DNA is TGTGCCAGCAGCCGTAAAACAGCGGGTAGCACAGATACGCAGTATTTT. Translated, it gives CASSRKTAGSTDTQYF. This chain joins TRBV7-2 and TRBJ2-3, with a tentative D call TRBD2 (6 bases). V gave up 5 bases and J gave up 0 bases, with 15 bases separating them. The CDR3 loop spans 16 amino acids. Germline CDR1 reads SGHTA; CDR2 reads FQGNSA.

J is TRBJ2-2 and V is TRBV7-8, with 7 bases identical to TRBD2. The germline V gene encodes CDR1 SGHVS and CDR2 FQNEAQ. The CDR3 has 16 amino acids. Unmatched junction bases numbered 12, after V lost 5 bases and J lost 6 bases. The CDR3 DNA reads TGTGCCAGCAGCAAAACAGCGGGGACTGGGGCCGGGGAGCTGTTTTTT. As protein: CASSKTAGTGAGELFF.

The V gene is TRBV9, the J gene TRBJ2-1; D uncertain. Germline V lookup: CDR1 SGDLS, CDR2 YYNGEE. The length of the CDR3 is 14 residues. The V end was cut by 4 bases, the J end by 6 bases, with 14 bases between. The CDR3 sequence is CASSPLRPGNEQFF. CDR3 DNA sequence: TGTGCCAGCAGCCCCCTTCGACCCGGCAATGAGCAGTTCTTC.

V usage is TRBV3-1 and J usage is TRBJ2-7; TRBD1 aligns across 9 bases. Germline V lookup: CDR1 LGHDT, CDR2 YNNKEL (reference sequence). This CDR3 is built from 14 residues. Trimming cost V 4 bases and J 9 bases; bases outside gene matches: 10. The CDR3 region is CASSPRVDRGGQYF. DNA for the CDR3: TGTGCCAGCAGCCCGCGGGTGGACAGGGGAGGGCAGTACTTC.

This chain uses TRBV12-5 with TRBJ2-7; D could derive from TRBD1 or TRBD2 (5 bases each). Germline V lookup: CDR1 LGHNT, CDR2 FRNRAP. CDR3 length: 16 residues. Deletions cut 7 bases from V and 0 bases from J, with 19 bases between. The CDR3 sequence is CASAQGDRAASYEQYF. In nucleotides, the CDR3 is TGTGCTAGTGCTCAAGGGGACCGGGCTGCCTCCTACGAGCAGTACTTC.

The chain links TRBV10-3 to TRBJ2-1; 11 bases map to TRBD2. The V gene end was trimmed by 2 bases and the J gene end by 4 bases; junction bases not matched to a gene: 1. Per germline, CDR1 ENHRY and CDR2 SYGVKD. The CDR3 loop spans 15 amino acids. This chain's CDR3 is CAISEGTSGYNEQFF. The CDR3 region has the DNA TGTGCCATCAGTGAGGGGACTAGCGGTTACAATGAGCAGTTCTTC.

Only a few counts were recorded for this clonotype. The V call is TRBV18, the J call TRBJ2-4; D gene ambiguous. Trimming took off 4 bases at V and 9 bases at J, with 16 bases between the two ends. CDR1 is KGHSH, CDR2 LQKENI, per germline. The CDR3 sequence is 14 residues long. The CDR3: CASSRVRQLAIQYF. CDR3 bases: TGTGCCAGCTCACGTGTTCGGCAGCTCGCCATTCAGTACTTC. The entire variable domain, with the rest obtained from reference TRBV18 and TRBJ2-4, is as follows: NAGVMQNPRHLVRRRGQEARLRCSPMKGHSHVYWYRQLPEEGLKFMVYLQKENIIDESGMPKERFSAEFPKEGPSILRIQQVVRGDSAAYFCASSRVRQLAIQYFGAGTRLSVL.

This clonotype was counted between two and nine times. The rearrangement uses TRBV27 and TRBJ2-6; D possibly corresponds to TRBD2 (5 bases). V was clipped by 3 bases and J by 0 bases, with 6 bases between them. Germline lookup yields CDR1 MNHEY and CDR2 SMNVEV (reference sequence). This CDR3 comprises 15 residues. The CDR3 bases are TGTGCCAGCAGTTTTGAGGGCTCTGGGGCCAACGTCCTGACTTTC. This codes for CASSFEGSGANVLTF.

This clonotype was seen a few times. This chain uses TRBV4-3 with TRBJ2-3; the match to TRBD2 covers 8 bases. The CDR3 consists of 17 residues. With V trimmed by 0 bases and J by 0 bases, 5 bases remained unmatched. Germline V lookup: CDR1 LGHNA, CDR2 YSLEER. The CDR3, as DNA: TGCGCCAGCAGCCAAGATTTAGTAGCGGGGAGCACAGATACGCAGTATTTT. This sequence encodes CASSQDLVAGSTDTQYF.